The 11 T cell receptor beta chains listed next were all sequenced from one sample in a study of cytomegalovirus exposure and HLA in healthy donors. Amplification used 60 Vbeta primers and 13 Jbeta primers. Sequenced by immunoSEQ multiplex PCR; TCRdb stores in-frame clones only, minus some. The table includes about 200,000 clones, more than 65% detected once. The sample comprised PBMCs. The receptors were sampled from a girl aged 5-17 years in good health and CMV-seropositive.

In this sample, this clone turned up a few times. In nucleotides, the CDR3 is TGTGCCAGCAGGCCAGGGGGCAGGTCTGGAAACACCATATATTTT. Translating gives CASRPGGRSGNTIYF. The chain is built from TRBV27 and TRBJ1-3; 8 bases are a match to TRBD1. This CDR3 has 15 residues. The germline V gene encodes CDR1 MNHEY and CDR2 SMNVEV (reference sequence). The V segment lost 6 bases and the J segment 1 base; nucleotides outside the gene matches: 5.

This chain uses TRBV2 with TRBJ1-6; D remains unclear. The germline CDR1 and CDR2 sequences are SNHLY and FYNNEI. The CDR3 totals 15 residues. Trimming cost V 4 bases and J 6 bases, with 13 bases left between them. Here the CDR3 DNA reads TGTGCCAGCAGTGCAGGAAAGAATTTTAATTCACCCCTCCACTTT. As protein: CASSAGKNFNSPLHF. Variable domain in full (rest from reference TRBV2 and TRBJ1-6): EPEVTQTPSHQVTQMGQEVILRCVPISNHLYFYWYRQILGQKVEFLVSFYNNEISEKSEIFDDQFSVERPDGSNFTLKIRSTKLEDSAMYFCASSAGKNFNSPLHFGNGTRLTVT.

V usage is TRBV7-9 and J usage is TRBJ2-2; no definite D call. The CDR3 sequence is 14 residues long. Germline loops: CDR1 SEHNR, CDR2 FQNEAQ (reference sequence). The germline V and J ends were trimmed by 1 base and 7 bases, with 10 bases remaining between them. In nucleotides, the CDR3 is TGTGCCAGCAGCTTAGGACTTTCCGTCGGGGAGCTGTTTTTT. It encodes CASSLGLSVGELFF. The full variable domain, its missing parts supplied by reference TRBV7-9 and TRBJ2-2, is DTGVSQNPRHKITKRGQNVTFRCDPISEHNRLYWYRQTLGQGPEFLTYFQNEAQLEKSRLLSDRFSAERPKGSFSTLEIQRTEQGDSAMYLCASSLGLSVGELFFGEGSRLTVL.

This chain links TRBV5-4 with TRBJ1-5; D may be TRBD1 (5 bases). CDR3 length: 16 residues. V gave up 2 bases and J gave up 4 bases, with 16 bases separating them. CDR1 and CDR2 (germline): SGHNT, YYREEE (reference sequence). The CDR3 nucleotides read TGTGCCAGCAGCTTCCCTGGTGGGGCGCGGAATCAGCCCCAGCATTTT. Its translation: CASSFPGGARNQPQHF.

Only a few counts were recorded for this clone. The J gene is TRBJ1-4, the V gene TRBV29-1, with D unresolved. The germline gives CDR1 SQVTM, CDR2 ANQGSEA. The CDR3 contains 11 residues. V lost 4 bases and J lost 6, with 6 bases in between. CDR3 DNA: TGCAGCGTTGCGTCCGATGAAAAACTGTTTTTT. Encoded protein: CSVASDEKLFF.

The CDR3 nucleotides read TGTGCCAGCCGGGGGACCTTCAACTACGAGCAGTACTTC. Its protein is CASRGTFNYEQYF. The chain is built from TRBV11-3 and TRBJ2-7; weak D call: TRBD2 (6 bases). V was trimmed by 8 bases and J by 3 bases, leaving 14 bases between them. The germline CDR1 and CDR2 sequences are SGHNT and YENEEA. This CDR3 has 13 residues.

This chain connects TRBV5-1 to TRBJ1-1; TRBD1 matches at 9 bases. The CDR3 loop spans 15 amino acids. The V and J ends lost 4 bases and 5 bases, in that order; junction bases with no gene match: 9. Germline values: CDR1 SGHRS, CDR2 YFSETQ. The CDR3 is CASSRIDRGETEAFF. CDR3 bases: TGCGCCAGCAGCAGAATAGACAGGGGGGAAACTGAAGCTTTCTTT.

This chain connects TRBV7-9 to TRBJ2-2; TRBD2 aligns across 12 bases. The V segment lost 6 bases and the J segment 0 bases; nucleotides outside the gene matches: 2. CDR1 is SEHNR, CDR2 FQNEAQ, per germline (reference sequence). The CDR3 is 16 amino acids. CDR3 protein: CASSPSGGANTGELFF. DNA for the CDR3: TGTGCCAGCAGTCCTAGCGGGGGGGCGAACACCGGGGAGCTGTTTTTT.

V and J are TRBV6-5 and TRBJ1-6, with 9 nucleotides matching TRBD1. Per the germline V gene, CDR1 is MNHEY and CDR2 is SVGAGI. This CDR3 spans 13 amino acids. V lost 8 bases and J lost 10; bases outside the gene matches: 6. The CDR3 DNA sequence: TGTGCCAGCGGCGGGACAGGGAAATCACCCCTCCACTTT. Amino acid sequence: CASGGTGKSPLHF.

The V gene is TRBV10-3, the J gene TRBJ2-1, with no clear D. Germline V gives CDR1 ENHRY, CDR2 SYGVKD. The CDR3 runs to 13 residues. Trimming stripped 4 bases from V and 4 bases from J, with 8 bases between. CDR3 nucleotides: TGTGCCATCAGTGTCAAGCCGTACAATGAGCAGTTCTTC. Encoded protein: CAISVKPYNEQFF.

This clone was seen once. The DNA for the CDR3 is TGTGCCAGCAGCTTGCGGGGGGTCGTTGGCTACACCTTC. Translated: CASSLRGVVGYTF. The chain links TRBV11-2 to TRBJ1-2; TRBD1 might be the D (5 bases). V dropped 3 bases and J dropped 7 bases, with 12 bases sitting between them. This CDR3 contains 13 residues. Germline V gene lookup returns CDR1 SGHAT and CDR2 FQNNGV.